The TCR beta chain described here comes from a study of CD8 T cells in ankylosing spondylitis. Via MiXCR, TCRdb re-called the 5' RACE reads, giving one row per CDR3 protein. The sample holds about 96,000 distinct CDR3 sequences; roughly 27% are singletons and the top ten take around three fifths. Trimming removed 4 bases from V and 4 bases from J; junction bases left unmatched: 8. Germline-derived CDR1 and CDR2 are SGHRS and YFSETQ. This CDR3 has 15 residues. The sample consisted of blood, either unsorted or a sorted T cell fraction (not recorded which). The origin of this receptor is a male donor with ankylosing spondylitis or in good health (not recorded which). The chain recombines TRBV5-1 with TRBJ2-1, with 7 nucleotides matching TRBD2. CDR3 in amino acids: CASSGTSVSYNEQFF. The DNA of the CDR3 is TGCGCCAGCAGCGGAACTAGCGTCTCATACAATGAGCAGTTCTTC. Based on the CDR3 plus reference TRBV5-1 and TRBJ2-1, the full variable domain is KAGVTQTPRYLIKTRGQQVTLSCSPISGHRSVSWYQQTPGQGLQFLFEYFSETQRNKGNFPGRFSGRQFSNSRSEMNVSTLELGDSALYLCASSGTSVSYNEQFFGPGTRLTVL.